This TCR beta chain was retrieved from a study of blood T cells in healthy people across ages. Findings and caveats of the study: A greater number of naive CD4+ cells and higher diversity distinguished long-lived donors from aged donors. Observed TCR beta diversity showed a strong correlation with the percentage of naive T cells as measured by flow cytometry.

The table lists this clonotype with a few counts. Antigen: not known. V lost 7 bases to trimming and J lost 6 bases; unmatched junction nucleotides: 16. Per germline, CDR1 LGHNA and CDR2 YNFKEQ. The CDR3 extends over 16 amino acids. Together with a sample-barcoded 5' primer, a J-beta primer mix was included in a second PCR lasting about 7 to 12 cycles. Every cDNA molecule carried a tag from a template-switch adaptor bearing 12 random nucleotides. TCRdb processed the 5' RACE reads anew with MiXCR; each CDR3 protein has one entry. The table lists about 1.8 million distinct CDR3 sequences, roughly 50% of them singletons.

The chain recombines TRBV4-2 with TRBJ2-5; 8 bases line up with TRBD2. The receptor's source is a woman between 35 and 50 years old in good health. Sequenced sample: blood. The CDR3 loop reads CASKSKTGGSVKTQYF. CDR3 nucleotides: TGTGCCAGCAAATCGAAGACGGGGGGGTCTGTAAAGACCCAGTACTTC.